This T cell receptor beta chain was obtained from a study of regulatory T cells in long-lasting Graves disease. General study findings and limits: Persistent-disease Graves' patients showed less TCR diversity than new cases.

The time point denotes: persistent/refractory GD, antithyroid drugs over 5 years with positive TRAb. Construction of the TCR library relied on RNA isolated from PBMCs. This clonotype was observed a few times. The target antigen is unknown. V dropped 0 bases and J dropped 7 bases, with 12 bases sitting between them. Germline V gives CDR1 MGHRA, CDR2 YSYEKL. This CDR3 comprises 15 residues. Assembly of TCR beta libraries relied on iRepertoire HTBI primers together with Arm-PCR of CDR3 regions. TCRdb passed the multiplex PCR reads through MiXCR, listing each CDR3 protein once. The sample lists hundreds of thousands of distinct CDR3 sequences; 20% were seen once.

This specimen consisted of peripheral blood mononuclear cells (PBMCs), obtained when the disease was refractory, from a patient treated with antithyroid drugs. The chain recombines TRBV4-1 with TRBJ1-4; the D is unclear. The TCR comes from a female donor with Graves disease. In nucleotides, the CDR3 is TGCGCCAGCAGCCAAGAGAGGCGGAGCGGTGAAAAACTGTTTTTT. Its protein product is CASSQERRSGEKLFF.